Listed here is a single T cell receptor (beta chain). Each CDR3 protein gets one entry after TCRdb re-called the RT-PCR reads with MiXCR. The sample comprises around 240,000 distinct CDR3 sequences, approximately 14% of which are singletons, and about 9.9% rests with the top ten. These data originate in a study of patients and donors after allogeneic stem cell transplantation. The germline V gene encodes CDR1 SGHTA and CDR2 FQGNSA. V lost 5 bases and J lost 6, with 17 bases in between. The CDR3 has 16 amino acids. This receptor was obtained from a human donor who was either an allogeneic HSCT recipient or a stem cell or donor lymphocyte infusion donor (not recorded which). It is not recorded whose cells these are; they may come from a transplant donor. The specimen sequenced was blood, either unsorted or a sorted T cell fraction (not recorded which). The V gene is TRBV7-2, the J gene TRBJ2-6, with a tentative D call TRBD1 (5 bases). CDR3 protein: CASSLGEAKAANVLTF. Written as DNA, the CDR3 is TGTGCCAGCAGCCTAGGGGAAGCCAAGGCGGCCAACGTCCTGACTTTC.